A selection of T cell receptor beta chains follows, all from one sample in a study of HIV-infected children after antiretroviral therapy interruption. TCRdb re-called the 3' RACE reads with MiXCR, one entry per CDR3 protein. The sample yields 70,000 to 90,000 distinct CDR3 sequences, approximately 6.9% seen once. This specimen consisted of CD45RA+ CD4+ T cells from PBMCs, pooled from several time points, obtained from a donor given antiretroviral therapy, either interrupted or continuous. The receptor set was obtained from a pool of human donors with HIV. The CDR3 runs from the conserved cysteine through the conserved F or W. Fields, in order: D gene, V gene, J gene, CDR3 protein. The D gene is left open where the match is weak.

TRBD2	TRBV29-1	TRBJ2-1	CSVESGGLTYNEQFF
.	TRBV7-9	TRBJ1-1	CASSRDTSTEAFF
.	TRBV19	TRBJ2-3	CASSLSDTGTDTQYF
TRBD1	TRBV6-2/TRBV6-3	TRBJ2-3	CASTRGPLTDTQYF
.	TRBV21-1	TRBJ2-7	CASSQKEEEQYF
TRBD1	TRBV7-6	TRBJ2-1	CASSLRTGGGEQFF
TRBD2	TRBV10-2	TRBJ2-2	CASSEFRGLAGTGELFF
.	TRBV6-6	TRBJ2-7	CASGEAGGPAYEQYF
.	TRBV7-8	TRBJ2-5	CASSSRRQTQETQYF
.	TRBV5-1	TRBJ1-1	CASRSRTNTEAFF
.	TRBV28	TRBJ1-2	CASSLLAENYGYTF
.	TRBV5-1	TRBJ2-1	CASSPVTAGSSYNEQFF
.	TRBV5-1	TRBJ2-5	CASTLREQETQYF
.	TRBV11-2	TRBJ1-2	CASSRGGSYGYTF
TRBD2	TRBV6-7	TRBJ2-1	CASGWSGVYNEQFF
TRBD1	TRBV9	TRBJ2-7	CASSVSTGDYEQYF
TRBD1	TRBV9	TRBJ2-5	CASSVSQGAETQYF
.	TRBV10-3	TRBJ1-4	CAISEGTKLFF
.	TRBV7-9	TRBJ2-2	CASRGARVNTGELFF
.	TRBV7-6	TRBJ2-2	CASSPYGTGELFF
.	TRBV5-1	TRBJ1-2	CASSLKGLTGKGDYGYTF
.	TRBV28	TRBJ2-7	CASRPTGYEQYF
TRBD1	TRBV5-6	TRBJ1-1	CASSLQGHTEAFF
.	TRBV7-9	TRBJ2-7	CASSLALSSSYEQYF
.	TRBV7-3	TRBJ1-1	CASSNSPGQGGNTEAFF
TRBD1	TRBV13	TRBJ2-3	CASSLGTGENTLYF
.	TRBV29-1	TRBJ2-2	CSVDSGSPTGELFF
.	TRBV2	TRBJ1-6	CASSDVGDNSPLHF
.	TRBV4-1	TRBJ1-2	CASSQVGRLSHGYTF
TRBD2	TRBV18	TRBJ2-1	CASSPPTGGIYNEQFF
.	TRBV12-2	TRBJ1-5	CASRLGGSDSGNQPQHF
TRBD1	TRBV6-5	TRBJ1-2	CASRPTGGNGYTF
.	TRBV5-4	TRBJ2-5	CASSLFLSGETQYF
TRBD2	TRBV20-1	TRBJ2-2	CSGRPSGRDVGELFF
TRBD1	TRBV6-4	TRBJ1-1	CASSGTGVNTEAFF
.	TRBV5-1	TRBJ2-7	CASSLPDSSYEQYF